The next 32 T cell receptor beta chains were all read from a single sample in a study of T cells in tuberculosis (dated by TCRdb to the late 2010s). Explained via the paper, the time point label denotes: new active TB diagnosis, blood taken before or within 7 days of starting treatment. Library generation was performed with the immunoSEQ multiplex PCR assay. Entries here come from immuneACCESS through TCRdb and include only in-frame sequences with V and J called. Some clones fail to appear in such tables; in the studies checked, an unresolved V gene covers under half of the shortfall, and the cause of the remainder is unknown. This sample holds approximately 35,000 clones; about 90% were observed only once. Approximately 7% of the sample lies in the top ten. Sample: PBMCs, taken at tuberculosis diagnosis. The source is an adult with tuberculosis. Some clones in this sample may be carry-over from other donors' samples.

The CDR3 DNA reads TGTGCCGGGGCCCGGGGGGACCGCTTAGGCTACACCTTC. Translation: CAGARGDRLGYTF. The chain joins TRBV7-8 to TRBJ1-2; a possible D gene is TRBD1 (5 bases). Trimming took 11 bases from V and 8 from J, leaving 21 bases between them. CDR3 length: 13 amino acids. Per the germline V gene, CDR1 is SGHVS and CDR2 is FQNEAQ.

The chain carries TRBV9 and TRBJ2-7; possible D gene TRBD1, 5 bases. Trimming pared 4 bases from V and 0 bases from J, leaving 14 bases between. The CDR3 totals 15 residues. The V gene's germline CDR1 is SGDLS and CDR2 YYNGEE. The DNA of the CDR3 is TGTGCCAGCAGCCCTCGCCCAAGGGGCTCCTACGAGCAGTACTTC. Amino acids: CASSPRPRGSYEQYF.

The CDR3 DNA is TGTGCCAGCAGTACGCAGACGGGTGGGAGCACTGAAGCTTTCTTT. Its protein is CASSTQTGGSTEAFF. The V and J genes are TRBV6-6 and TRBJ1-1, with D unresolved. Germline CDR1 reads MNHNY; CDR2 reads SVGAGI (reference sequence). V was pared by 5 bases and J by 4 bases, with 17 bases between. The CDR3 totals 15 residues.

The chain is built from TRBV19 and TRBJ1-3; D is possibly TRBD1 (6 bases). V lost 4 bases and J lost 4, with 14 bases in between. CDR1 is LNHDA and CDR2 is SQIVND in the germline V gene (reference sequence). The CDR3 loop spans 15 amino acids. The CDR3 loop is CASSRLTGRGNTIYF. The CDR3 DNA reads TGTGCCAGTAGTAGGCTTACAGGGAGAGGAAACACCATATATTTT. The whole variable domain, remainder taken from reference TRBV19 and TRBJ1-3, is DGGITQSPKYLFRKEGQNVTLSCEQNLNHDAMYWYRQDPGQGLRLIYYSQIVNDFQKGDIAEGYSVSREKKESFPLTVTSAQKNPTAFYLCASSRLTGRGNTIYFGEGSWLTVV.

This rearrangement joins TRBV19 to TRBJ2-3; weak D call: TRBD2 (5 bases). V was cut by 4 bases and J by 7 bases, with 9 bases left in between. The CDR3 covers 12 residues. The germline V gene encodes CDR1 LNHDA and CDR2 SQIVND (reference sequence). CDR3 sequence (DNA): TGTGCCAGTAGTAAACAGCGGTATACGCAGTATTTT. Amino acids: CASSKQRYTQYF.

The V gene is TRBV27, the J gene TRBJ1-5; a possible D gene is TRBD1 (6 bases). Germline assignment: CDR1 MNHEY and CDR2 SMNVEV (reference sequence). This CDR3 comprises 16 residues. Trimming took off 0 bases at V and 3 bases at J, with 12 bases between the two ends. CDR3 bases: TGTGCCAGCAGTTTATCGCCGACAGGCCACAATCAGCCCCAGCATTTT. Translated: CASSLSPTGHNQPQHF.

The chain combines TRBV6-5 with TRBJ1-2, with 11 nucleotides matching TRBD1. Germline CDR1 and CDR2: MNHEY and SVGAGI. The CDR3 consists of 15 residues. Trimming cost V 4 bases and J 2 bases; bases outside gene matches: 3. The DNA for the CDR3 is TGTGCCAGCAGTTTCCGGGACAGGGGGAACTATGGCTACACCTTC. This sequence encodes CASSFRDRGNYGYTF.

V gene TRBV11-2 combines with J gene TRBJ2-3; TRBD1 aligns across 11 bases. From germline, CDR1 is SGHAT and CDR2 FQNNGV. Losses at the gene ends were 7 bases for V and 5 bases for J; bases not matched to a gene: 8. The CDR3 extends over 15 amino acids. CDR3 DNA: TGTGCCAGCAAACAGGACAGGGGGCTTGTAGATACGCAGTATTTT. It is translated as CASKQDRGLVDTQYF. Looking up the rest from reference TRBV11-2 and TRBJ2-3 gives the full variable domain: EAGVAQSPRYKIIEKRQSVAFWCNPISGHATLYWYQQILGQGPKLLIQFQNNGVVDDSQLPKDRFSAERLKGVDSTLKIQPAKLEDSAVYLCASKQDRGLVDTQYFGPGTRLTVL.

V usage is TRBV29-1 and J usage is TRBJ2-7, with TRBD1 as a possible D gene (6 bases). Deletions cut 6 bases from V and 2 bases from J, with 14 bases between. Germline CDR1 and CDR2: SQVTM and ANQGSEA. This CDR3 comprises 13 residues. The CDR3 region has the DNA TGCAGCGTCTTCCGGGACACGACCTACGAGCAGTACTTC. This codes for CSVFRDTTYEQYF.

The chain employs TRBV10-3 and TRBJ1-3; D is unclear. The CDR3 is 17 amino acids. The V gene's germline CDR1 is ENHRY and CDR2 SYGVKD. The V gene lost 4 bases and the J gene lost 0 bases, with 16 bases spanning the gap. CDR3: CAISVSKAGDSGNTIYF. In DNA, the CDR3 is TGTGCCATCAGTGTTTCCAAAGCAGGTGACTCTGGAAACACCATATATTTT.

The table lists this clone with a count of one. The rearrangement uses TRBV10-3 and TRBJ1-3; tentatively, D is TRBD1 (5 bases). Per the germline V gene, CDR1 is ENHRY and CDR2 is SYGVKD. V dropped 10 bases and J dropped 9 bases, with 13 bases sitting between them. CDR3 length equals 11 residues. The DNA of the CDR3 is TGTGCCAATCAAGGGGAGGGCACCATATATTTT. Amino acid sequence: CANQGEGTIYF.

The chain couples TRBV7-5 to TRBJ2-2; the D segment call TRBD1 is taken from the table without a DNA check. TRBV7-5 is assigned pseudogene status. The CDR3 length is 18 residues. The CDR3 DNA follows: TGTGTCAGAAGCTTAGCGTCGCCCGGACAGGGGTACACCGGGGAGCTGTTTTTT. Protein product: CVRSLASPGQGYTGELFF.

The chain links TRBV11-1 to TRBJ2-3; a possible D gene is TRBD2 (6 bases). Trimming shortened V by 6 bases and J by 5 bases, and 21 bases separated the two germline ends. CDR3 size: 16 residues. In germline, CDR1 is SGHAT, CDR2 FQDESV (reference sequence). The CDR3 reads CASSQRGTPGGDTQYF. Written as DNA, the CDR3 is TGTGCCAGCAGTCAAAGAGGGACTCCCGGTGGAGATACGCAGTATTTT.

The CDR3 here is CATMSVRGQETSNQPQHF. As DNA, the CDR3 is TGTGCCACCATGTCGGTCCGGGGACAGGAGACTAGCAATCAGCCCCAGCATTTT. The chain links TRBV15 to TRBJ1-5; TRBD1 agrees at 8 bases. Germline values: CDR1 LNHNV, CDR2 YYDKDF (reference sequence). V shed 7 bases and J 0 bases; nucleotides not matched to a gene: 14. The CDR3 is 18 residues long.

The CDR3 bases are TGTGCCAGCAGCGCCGTTCGGGGACAGGGGGCGCTTAAGAATTCACCCCTCCACTTT. Translated: CASSAVRGQGALKNSPLHF. The chain carries TRBV5-4 and TRBJ1-6; TRBD1 matches at 12 bases. The V gene end was trimmed by 4 bases and the J gene end by 7 bases; junction bases not matched to a gene: 15. This CDR3 comprises 19 residues. Germline loops: CDR1 SGHNT, CDR2 YYREEE (reference sequence).

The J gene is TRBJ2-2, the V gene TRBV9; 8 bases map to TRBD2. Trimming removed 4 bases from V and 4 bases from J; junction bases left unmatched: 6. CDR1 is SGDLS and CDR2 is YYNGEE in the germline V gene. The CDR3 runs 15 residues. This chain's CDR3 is CASSPGGRGTGELFF. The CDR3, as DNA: TGTGCCAGCAGCCCGGGGGGGCGGGGCACCGGGGAGCTGTTTTTT.

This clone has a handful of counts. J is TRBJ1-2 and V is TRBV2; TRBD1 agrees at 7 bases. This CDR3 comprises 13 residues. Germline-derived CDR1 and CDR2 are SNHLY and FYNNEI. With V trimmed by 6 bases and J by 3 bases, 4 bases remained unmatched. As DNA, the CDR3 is TGTGCCAGCAGAATTACAGGGGACTATGGCTACACCTTC. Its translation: CASRITGDYGYTF. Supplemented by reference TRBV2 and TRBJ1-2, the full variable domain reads EPEVTQTPSHQVTQMGQEVILRCVPISNHLYFYWYRQILGQKVEFLVSFYNNEISEKSEIFDDQFSVERPDGSNFTLKIRSTKLEDSAMYFCASRITGDYGYTFGSGTRLTVV.

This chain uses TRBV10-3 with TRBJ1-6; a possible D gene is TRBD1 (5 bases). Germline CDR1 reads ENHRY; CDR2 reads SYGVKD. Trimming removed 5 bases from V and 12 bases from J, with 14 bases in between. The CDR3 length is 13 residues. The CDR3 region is CAISSGGIQPLHF. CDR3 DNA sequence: TGTGCCATCAGTTCGGGGGGGATTCAACCCCTCCACTTT.

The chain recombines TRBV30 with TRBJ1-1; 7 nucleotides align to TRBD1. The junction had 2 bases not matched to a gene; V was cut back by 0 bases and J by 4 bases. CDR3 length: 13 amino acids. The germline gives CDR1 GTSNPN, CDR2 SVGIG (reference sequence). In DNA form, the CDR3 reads TGTGCCTGGAGTGTTTCAGGGGGCACTGAAGCTTTCTTT. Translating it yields CAWSVSGGTEAFF.

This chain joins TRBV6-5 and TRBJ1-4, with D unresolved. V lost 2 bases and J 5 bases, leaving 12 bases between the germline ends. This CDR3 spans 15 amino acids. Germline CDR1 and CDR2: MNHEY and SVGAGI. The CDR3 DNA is TGTGCCAGCAGTTACGGGTACAGCCAGAATGAAAAACTGTTTTTT. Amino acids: CASSYGYSQNEKLFF.

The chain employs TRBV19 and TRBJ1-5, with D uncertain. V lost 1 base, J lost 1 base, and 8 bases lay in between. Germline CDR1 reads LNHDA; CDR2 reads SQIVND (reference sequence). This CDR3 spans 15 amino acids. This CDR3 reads CASSIVAESNQPQHF. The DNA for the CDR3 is TGTGCCAGTAGTATAGTGGCAGAAAGCAATCAGCCCCAGCATTTT.

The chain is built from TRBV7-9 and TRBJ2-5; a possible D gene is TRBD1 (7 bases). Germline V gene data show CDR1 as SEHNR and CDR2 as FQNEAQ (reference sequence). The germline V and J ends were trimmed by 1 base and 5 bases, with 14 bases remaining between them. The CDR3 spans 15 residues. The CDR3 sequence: CASSLGSGGLETQYF. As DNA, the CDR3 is TGTGCCAGCAGCTTAGGATCAGGGGGACTCGAGACCCAGTACTTC.

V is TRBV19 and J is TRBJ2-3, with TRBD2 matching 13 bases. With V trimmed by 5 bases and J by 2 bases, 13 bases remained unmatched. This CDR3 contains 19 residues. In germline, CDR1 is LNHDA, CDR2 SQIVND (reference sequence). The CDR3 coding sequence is TGTGCCAGTAGTGCTAGACTTGGGACTAGCGGGGACGACACAGATACGCAGTATTTT. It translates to CASSARLGTSGDDTDTQYF.

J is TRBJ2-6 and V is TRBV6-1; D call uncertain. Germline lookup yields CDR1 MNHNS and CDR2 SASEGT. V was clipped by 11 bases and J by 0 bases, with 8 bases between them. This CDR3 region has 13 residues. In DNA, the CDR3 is TGTGCCGGCCAGTACTCTGGGGCCAACGTCCTGACTTTC. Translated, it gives CAGQYSGANVLTF.

CDR3 in amino acids: CASSIELNNSPLHF. The CDR3 region has the DNA TGTGCCAGTAGTATAGAACTAAATAATTCACCCCTCCACTTT. The chain employs TRBV19 and TRBJ1-6; D ambiguous. The V gene lost 0 bases and the J gene lost 5 bases, with 5 bases spanning the gap. The CDR3 is 14 residues long. Germline-derived CDR1 and CDR2 are LNHDA and SQIVND (reference sequence).

The CDR3 coding sequence is TGCGCCAGCAGCGTGGGGCTTACTGGAAACACCATATATTTT. Protein product: CASSVGLTGNTIYF. The chain joins TRBV5-1 to TRBJ1-3, with D possibly being TRBD1 (5 bases). The germline CDR1 and CDR2 sequences are SGHRS and YFSETQ. V was clipped by 4 bases and J by 2 bases, with 10 bases between them. This CDR3 is built from 14 residues.

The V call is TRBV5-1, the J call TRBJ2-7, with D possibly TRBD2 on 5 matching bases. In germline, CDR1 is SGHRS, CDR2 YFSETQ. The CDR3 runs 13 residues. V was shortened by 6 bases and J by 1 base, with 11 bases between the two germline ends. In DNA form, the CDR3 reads TGCGCCAGCACCCTCGGAGGTTCCTACGAGCAGTACTTC. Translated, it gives CASTLGGSYEQYF.

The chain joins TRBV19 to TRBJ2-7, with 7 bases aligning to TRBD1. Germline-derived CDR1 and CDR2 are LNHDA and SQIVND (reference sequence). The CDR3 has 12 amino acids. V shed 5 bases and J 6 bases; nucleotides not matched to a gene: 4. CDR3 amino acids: CASSYRGSEQYF. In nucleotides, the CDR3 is TGTGCCAGTAGTTACAGGGGTTCCGAGCAGTACTTC. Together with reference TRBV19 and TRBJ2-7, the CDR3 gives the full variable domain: DGGITQSPKYLFRKEGQNVTLSCEQNLNHDAMYWYRQDPGQGLRLIYYSQIVNDFQKGDIAEGYSVSREKKESFPLTVTSAQKNPTAFYLCASSYRGSEQYFGPGTRLTVT.

DNA of the CDR3: TGTGCCAGCAGTGAATTGGAGTTCCCCGGGGCCAACGTCCTGACTTTC. It translates to CASSELEFPGANVLTF. The genes are TRBV6-1 and TRBJ2-6; no clear D. Trimming cost V 2 bases and J 4 bases, with 12 bases left between them. Germline CDR1 is MNHNS and CDR2 is SASEGT. This CDR3 is 16 amino acids long.

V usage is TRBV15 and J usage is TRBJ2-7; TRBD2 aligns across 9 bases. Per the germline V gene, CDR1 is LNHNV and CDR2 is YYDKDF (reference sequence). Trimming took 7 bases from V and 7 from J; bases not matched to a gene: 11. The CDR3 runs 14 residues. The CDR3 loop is CATTAGGGAREQYF. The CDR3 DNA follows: TGTGCCACCACCGCCGGCGGGGGGGCGAGGGAGCAGTACTTC. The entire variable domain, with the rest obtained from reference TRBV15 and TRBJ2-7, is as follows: DAMVIQNPRYQVTQFGKPVTLSCSQTLNHNVMYWYQQKSSQAPKLLFHYYDKDFNNEADTPDNFQSRRPNTSFCFLDIRSPGLGDTAMYLCATTAGGGAREQYFGPGTRLTVT.

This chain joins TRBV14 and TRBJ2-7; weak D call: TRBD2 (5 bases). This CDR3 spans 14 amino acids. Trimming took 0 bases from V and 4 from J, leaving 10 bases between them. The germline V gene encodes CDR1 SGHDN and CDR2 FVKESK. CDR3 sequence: CASSQEADHYEQYF. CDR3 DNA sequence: TGTGCCAGCAGCCAAGAAGCGGACCATTACGAGCAGTACTTC. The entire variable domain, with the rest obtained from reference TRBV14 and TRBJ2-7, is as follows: EAGVTQFPSHSVIEKGQTVTLRCDPISGHDNLYWYRRVMGKEIKFLLHFVKESKQDESGMPNNRFLAERTGGTYSTLKVQPAELEDSGVYFCASSQEADHYEQYFGPGTRLTVT.

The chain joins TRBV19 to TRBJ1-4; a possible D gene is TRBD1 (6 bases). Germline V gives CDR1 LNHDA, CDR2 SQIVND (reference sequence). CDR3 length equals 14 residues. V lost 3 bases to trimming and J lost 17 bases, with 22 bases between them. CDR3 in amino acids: CASSIRTDASFVFF. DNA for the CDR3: TGTGCCAGTAGTATTAGGACAGACGCATCTTTTGTTTTTTTT.